The clone carrying this T cell receptor beta chain was detected ten times or more. The CDR3 has 16 amino acids. The germline V gene encodes CDR1 MGHRA and CDR2 YSYEKL. V was pared by 4 bases and J by 1 base, with 7 bases of the junction left unmatched. The data belong to a study of neurological immune-mediated disorders. TCRdb used MiXCR to reprocess the 5' RACE reads, holding one entry per CDR3 protein. The sample has tens of thousands of distinct CDR3 sequences; roughly 4.3% are singletons. Source material: PBMCs. J is TRBJ1-5 and V is TRBV4-1, with TRBD1 matching 7 bases. This TCR derives from a man aged 30-40 years with multiple sclerosis. The CDR3 protein is CASSLSSTGSNQPQHF. The CDR3 region has the DNA TGCGCCAGCAGCCTATCTTCGACAGGGAGCAATCAGCCCCAGCATTTT.